One sample yielded the 25 T cell receptor beta chains listed below, sequenced in a study of cytomegalovirus exposure and HLA in healthy donors (dated by TCRdb to 2015 to 2018). Receptors were amplified or captured by the immunoSEQ multiplex PCR assay. For the multiplex PCR, a mixture combining 60 forward primers for TCR Vbeta segments and 13 reverse primers for TCR Jbeta segments was used. TCRdb retrieved this table from immuneACCESS and kept in-frame rearrangements only. Not all clones are present; in checked studies, unresolved V genes account for under half, and no reason is known for the remainder. Counted in this sample were some 100,000 clones; approximately 68% of them appeared once. The top ten clones comprise about 4.3% of the sample. Specimen: PBMCs. All receptors come from a young woman in good health and CMV-seropositive.

The genes are TRBV5-6 and TRBJ2-3; tentatively, D is TRBD2 (6 bases). From germline, CDR1 is SGHDT and CDR2 YYEEEE. This CDR3 region has 15 residues. Trimming pared 3 bases from V and 0 bases from J, leaving 11 bases between. DNA of the CDR3: TGTGCCAGCAGCTCTCCGGGACTGAGCACAGATACGCAGTATTTT. Amino acid sequence: CASSSPGLSTDTQYF.

This clone was observed a few times. The chain is built from TRBV19 and TRBJ1-1, with 7 bases aligning to TRBD1. Germline CDR1 reads LNHDA; CDR2 reads SQIVND (reference sequence). V dropped 9 bases and J dropped 0; count of bases not matched to a gene: 4. This CDR3 is 13 amino acids long. The CDR3 spells CASRDSVNTEAFF. CDR3 nucleotide sequence: TGTGCCAGCCGGGACAGCGTGAACACTGAAGCTTTCTTT.

The V call is TRBV15, the J call TRBJ2-5, with TRBD2 matching 8 bases. The CDR3 is made up of 16 amino acids. Germline V CDR1 and CDR2: LNHNV, YYDKDF (reference sequence). V shed 1 base, J shed 3 bases, and the junction held 7 bases outside the gene matches. The chain's CDR3 is CATSRGPGLAEETQYF. The CDR3 nucleotides read TGTGCCACCAGCAGAGGCCCCGGACTAGCAGAAGAGACCCAGTACTTC.

V gene TRBV14 combines with J gene TRBJ1-2; tentative D call: TRBD1 (5 bases). This CDR3 comprises 17 residues. Trimming stripped 4 bases from V and 6 bases from J, with 24 bases between. Per germline, CDR1 SGHDN and CDR2 FVKESK. In nucleotides, the CDR3 is TGTGCCAGCAGCCTAACCGGGACTCCAGTGCTGGTAGATGGCTACACCTTC. As protein: CASSLTGTPVLVDGYTF.

This chain joins TRBV7-2 and TRBJ2-3; TRBD1 is a possible D gene (7 bases). The CDR3 totals 16 residues. Germline V CDR1 and CDR2: SGHTA, FQGNSA. The V end lost 1 base, the J end lost 3 bases, and 14 bases lay between the germline ends. This CDR3 reads CASSLVGGGLTDTQYF. CDR3 DNA sequence: TGTGCCAGCAGCTTAGTCGGAGGGGGCTTGACAGATACGCAGTATTTT.

The V and J genes are TRBV18 and TRBJ2-3, with TRBD1 matching over 10 bases. With V trimmed by 8 bases and J by 2 bases, 4 bases remained unmatched. CDR1 is KGHSH, CDR2 LQKENI, per germline. The CDR3 length is 14 residues. CDR3 nucleotide sequence: TGTGCCAGCGCTGGGACAGGGGCCACAGATACGCAGTATTTT. Translation: CASAGTGATDTQYF.

The V gene is TRBV11-2, the J gene TRBJ1-2, with D perhaps matching TRBD1 (6 bases). CDR3 length equals 17 residues. V lost 5 bases and J lost 4, with 23 bases in between. CDR1 SGHAT and CDR2 FQNNGV come from the germline V gene. The CDR3 DNA reads as TGTGCCAGCAGCCCGCTGCCTGAAAACACAGGGACCTATGGCTACACCTTC. Translated: CASSPLPENTGTYGYTF.

This clone was found a few times. The chain uses TRBV9 and TRBJ1-1; D remains ambiguous. Per germline, CDR1 SGDLS and CDR2 YYNGEE. The CDR3 loop spans 14 amino acids. Trimming pared 4 bases from V and 1 base from J, leaving 11 bases between. CDR3 in DNA: TGTGCCAGCAGCCCCCGTGGCCGGAACACTGAAGCTTTCTTT. This gives the protein CASSPRGRNTEAFF. The whole variable domain, remainder taken from reference TRBV9 and TRBJ1-1, is DSGVTQTPKHLITATGQRVTLRCSPRSGDLSVYWYQQSLDQGLQFLIQYYNGEERAKGNILERFSAQQFPDLHSELNLSSLELGDSALYFCASSPRGRNTEAFFGQGTRLTVV.

This sequence joins TRBV11-2 and TRBJ2-7, with 8 bases matching TRBD1. J lost 4 bases, V lost 1 base, and 6 bases had no gene match. The V gene's germline CDR1 is SGHAT and CDR2 FQNNGV. The CDR3 sequence is 15 residues long. The CDR3 bases are TGTGCCAGCAGCTTAGCCCAGGGGGCGACGTACGAGCAGTACTTC. Translated, it gives CASSLAQGATYEQYF. The full variable domain, its missing parts supplied by reference TRBV11-2 and TRBJ2-7, is EAGVAQSPRYKIIEKRQSVAFWCNPISGHATLYWYQQILGQGPKLLIQFQNNGVVDDSQLPKDRFSAERLKGVDSTLKIQPAKLEDSAVYLCASSLAQGATYEQYFGPGTRLTVT.

CDR3 DNA sequence: TGTGCCAGCAGGCGACAGGGTTCCTACGAGCAGTACTTC. Translating gives CASRRQGSYEQYF. The rearrangement joins TRBV28 to TRBJ2-7; TRBD1 matches at 7 bases. The CDR3 has 13 residues. The germline CDR1 and CDR2 sequences are MDHEN and SYDVKM. Germline trimming cut 6 bases from V and 1 base from J; bases unmatched to any gene: 3. Full variable domain (rest looked up from reference TRBV28 and TRBJ2-7): DVKVTQSSRYLVKRTGEKVFLECVQDMDHENMFWYRQDPGLGLRLIYFSYDVKMKEKGDIPEGYSVSREKKERFSLILESASTNQTSMYLCASRRQGSYEQYFGPGTRLTVT.

The chain carries TRBV5-1 and TRBJ2-2; 7 bases map to TRBD1. The germline gives CDR1 SGHRS, CDR2 YFSETQ. The CDR3 is made up of 16 amino acids. After removal of 0 bases from V and 4 bases from J, the junction contained 6 bases not matched to a gene. The CDR3 coding sequence is TGCGCCAGCAGCTTGGCACTAGGGGGCGTCACCGGGGAGCTGTTTTTT. Translated: CASSLALGGVTGELFF.

The chain combines TRBV7-2 with TRBJ1-3; TRBD1 aligns across 7 bases. This CDR3 is 15 amino acids long. The V gene end was trimmed by 1 base and the J gene end by 5 bases; junction bases not matched to a gene: 5. Germline V gives CDR1 SGHTA, CDR2 FQGNSA. The DNA for the CDR3 is TGTGCCAGCAGCTTAGGGGGACAGTCTCGAAACACCATATATTTT. This codes for CASSLGGQSRNTIYF.

The chain joins TRBV6-5 to TRBJ2-5; D possibly corresponds to TRBD1 (5 bases). Gene TRBJ2-7 matches the end of the DNA better, so the J call may be wrong. CDR3 length: 12 residues. Germline V lookup: CDR1 MNHEY, CDR2 SVGAGI. CDR3 region: CASTGQTYEQYF. CDR3 coding DNA: TGTGCCAGCACAGGGCAGACCTACGAGCAGTACTTC.

J is TRBJ2-5 and V is TRBV5-7, with D perhaps TRBD2 (6 bases). TRBV5-7 is known as an ORF, though its function is uncertain. CDR3 size: 16 residues. Trimming pared 4 bases from V and 4 bases from J, leaving 20 bases between. CDR3 in DNA: TGTGCCAGCAGCCCACCTTCTAGCGCCCAACGAGAGACCCAGTACTTC. Protein: CASSPPSSAQRETQYF.

The chain is built from TRBV28 and TRBJ1-1; D gene ambiguous. Trimming cost V 6 bases and J 0 bases, with 5 bases left between them. The CDR3 sequence is 12 residues long. Germline lookup yields CDR1 MDHEN and CDR2 SYDVKM. The CDR3 spells CASRILNTEAFF. CDR3 sequence (DNA): TGTGCCAGCAGAATCTTGAACACTGAAGCTTTCTTT. The variable domain in full, with the rest retrieved from reference TRBV28 and TRBJ1-1, is DVKVTQSSRYLVKRTGEKVFLECVQDMDHENMFWYRQDPGLGLRLIYFSYDVKMKEKGDIPEGYSVSREKKERFSLILESASTNQTSMYLCASRILNTEAFFGQGTRLTVV.

This clone was seen a few times. CDR3 in DNA: TGTGCCATCAGGGGACTAGCGGGAGTCACAGATACGCAGTATTTT. Protein product: CAIRGLAGVTDTQYF. The chain has TRBV10-3 and TRBJ2-3, with 14 bases aligning to TRBD2. The germline gives CDR1 ENHRY, CDR2 SYGVKD. V lost 6 bases, J lost 2 bases, and 1 base stayed unmatched. The length of the CDR3 is 15 residues.

There are a few counts of this clone. The V gene is TRBV9, the J gene TRBJ2-1; D unclear. Trimming shortened V by 4 bases and J by 8 bases, and 13 bases separated the two germline ends. There are 13 residues in the CDR3. Germline V gives CDR1 SGDLS, CDR2 YYNGEE. The CDR3 loop reads CASSSRGRDEQFF. The CDR3 DNA follows: TGTGCCAGCAGCTCCCGAGGCCGGGATGAGCAGTTCTTC. The variable domain in full, completed from reference TRBV9 and TRBJ2-1, reads DSGVTQTPKHLITATGQRVTLRCSPRSGDLSVYWYQQSLDQGLQFLIQYYNGEERAKGNILERFSAQQFPDLHSELNLSSLELGDSALYFCASSSRGRDEQFFGPGTRLTVL.

The V and J genes are TRBV2 and TRBJ2-1; 7 nucleotides line up with TRBD2. V lost 7 bases and J lost 5; bases outside the gene matches: 17. This CDR3 comprises 17 residues. Germline lookup yields CDR1 SNHLY and CDR2 FYNNEI. The CDR3 region has the DNA TGTGCCAGCACCGGGACTATCCCCGAGCCGCCCAACAATGAGCAGTTCTTC. Protein sequence: CASTGTIPEPPNNEQFF.

The chain has TRBV28 and TRBJ2-6; perhaps TRBD1 as D (6 bases). With 6 bases removed from V and 4 bases from J, the gap between germline ends came to 16 bases. Germline CDR1 is MDHEN and CDR2 is SYDVKM. The CDR3 covers 16 residues. CDR3 nucleotides: TGTGCCAGCAGGAGGACAGAAGGACCCGGGGCCAACGTCCTGACTTTC. As protein: CASRRTEGPGANVLTF.

The chain uses TRBV14 and TRBJ2-3; weak D call: TRBD2 (6 bases). V was trimmed by 6 bases and J by 4 bases, leaving 11 bases between them. In germline, CDR1 is SGHDN, CDR2 FVKESK. CDR3 length: 13 residues. As DNA, the CDR3 is TGTGCCAGCAGAAAAACGGGGGCAGATACGCAGTATTTT. Translation gives CASRKTGADTQYF.

The V gene is TRBV11-2, the J gene TRBJ1-4; D not resolved. CDR1 and CDR2 (germline): SGHAT, FQNNGV. The CDR3 extends over 14 amino acids. Trimming cost V 2 bases and J 4 bases, with 8 bases left between them. DNA for the CDR3: TGTGCCAGCAGCTTAAGTTCGGGTAATGAAAAACTGTTTTTT. Its translation: CASSLSSGNEKLFF.

The rearrangement uses TRBV27 and TRBJ1-2; 10 bases agree with TRBD1. Germline values: CDR1 MNHEY, CDR2 SMNVEV (reference sequence). The CDR3 loop spans 15 amino acids. V lost 9 bases, J lost 4 bases, and 11 bases stayed unmatched. The CDR3 loop reads CASSPSTGGLYGYTF. The CDR3 region has the DNA TGTGCCAGTAGTCCGTCGACAGGGGGCCTCTATGGCTACACCTTC.

Comment on this clone: Other DNA variants within this sample encode the same CDR3. This chain joins TRBV6-4 and TRBJ2-1; 10 bases line up with TRBD2. Germline CDR1 MRHNA, CDR2 SNTAGT. The ends lost 0 bases at V and 6 bases at J; junction bases unmatched: 2. The CDR3 runs 15 residues. CDR3 sequence reads: CASSDSAGGLNEQFF. CDR3 nucleotides: TGTGCCAGCAGTGACTCAGCGGGAGGGCTCAATGAGCAGTTCTTC.

CDR3 protein: CASSVYSGTSYNEQFF. For the CDR3, the DNA is TGTGCCAGCAGCGTCTACTCCGGGACTTCCTACAATGAGCAGTTCTTC. This chain connects TRBV14 to TRBJ2-1, with D possibly being TRBD2 (6 bases). Germline values: CDR1 SGHDN, CDR2 FVKESK. Trimming shortened V by 5 bases and J by 1 base, and 15 bases separated the two germline ends. The CDR3 contains 16 residues.

The chain's CDR3 is CASSSGTSAYGEQFF. The DNA for the CDR3 is TGTGCCAGCAGCTCCGGGACTAGCGCGTACGGTGAGCAGTTCTTC. The gene calls are TRBV13 and TRBJ2-1, with 10 bases identical to TRBD2. The CDR3 has 15 residues. Germline V gives CDR1 PRHDT, CDR2 FYEKMQ (reference sequence). With 4 bases clipped from V and 9 bases from J, the junction kept 9 bases outside the gene matches.